These 17 T cell receptor beta chains originate from one sample sequenced in a study of blood T cell repertoires in COVID-19. The table came from immunoSEQ multiplex PCR; TCRdb's copy has only in-frame clones and leaves some out. The table shows around 80,000 clones, with 70% to 85% occurring only once. Material: peripheral blood. The receptors shown here come from a man in his fifties or sixties with active or convalescent COVID-19.

Only a few counts were recorded for this clone. This chain uses TRBV5-1 with TRBJ2-3, with TRBD2 matching 12 bases. CDR3 size: 17 residues. V lost 4 bases and J lost 5; bases outside the gene matches: 11. CDR1 is SGHRS and CDR2 is YFSETQ in the germline V gene. The CDR3 protein is CASSRGLAGRSGDTQYF. The CDR3 DNA is TGCGCCAGCAGCCGAGGACTAGCGGGGCGATCGGGAGATACGCAGTATTTT.

This chain uses TRBV7-2 with TRBJ1-6; a weak D match, TRBD1 (5 bases). This CDR3 region has 14 residues. CDR1 is SGHTA and CDR2 is FQGNSA in the germline V gene. V was clipped by 5 bases and J by 7 bases, with 12 bases between them. The CDR3 coding sequence is TGTGCCAGCAGCCCCAGGGTAGGCAATTCACCCCTCCACTTT. Translated: CASSPRVGNSPLHF.

The V gene is TRBV19, the J gene TRBJ2-1; TRBD2 aligns across 11 bases. CDR1 and CDR2 from the germline V gene are LNHDA and SQIVND (reference sequence). The CDR3 spans 15 residues. The trim removed 3 bases at V and 5 bases at J, leaving 3 bases unmatched. CDR3: CASSISGGANNEQFF. The CDR3 DNA sequence: TGTGCCAGTAGTATTAGCGGGGGGGCCAACAATGAGCAGTTCTTC.

This clone has a single count. V gene TRBV10-3 combines with J gene TRBJ2-5; D remains ambiguous. The V end was cut by 6 bases, the J end by 2 bases, with 16 bases between. Germline V CDR1 and CDR2: ENHRY, SYGVKD. The CDR3 loop spans 15 amino acids. CDR3 amino acids: CAISRQTTPQETQYF. The CDR3 bases are TGTGCCATCAGCCGCCAAACTACGCCTCAAGAGACCCAGTACTTC.

The V call is TRBV4-3, the J call TRBJ1-4; TRBD1 matches 7 bases. CDR3 length equals 14 residues. Germline assignment: CDR1 LGHNA and CDR2 YSLEER. The J segment lost 4 bases and the V segment lost 1 base, leaving 0 bases of the junction unmatched. The CDR3 nucleotides read TGCGCCAGCAGCCAAGGACAGGGTAATGAAAAACTGTTTTTT. Translation gives CASSQGQGNEKLFF.

The genes are TRBV9 and TRBJ1-2; 8 bases map to TRBD1. The CDR3 sequence is 14 residues long. CDR1 is SGDLS and CDR2 is YYNGEE in the germline V gene. Trimming removed 4 bases from V and 0 bases from J; junction bases left unmatched: 2. CDR3 protein: CASSKDRANYGYTF. The CDR3 nucleotides are TGTGCCAGCAGCAAGGACAGGGCTAACTATGGCTACACCTTC.

The chain joins TRBV7-2 to TRBJ2-5; 8 bases map to TRBD2. This CDR3 spans 14 amino acids. Trimming removed 4 bases from V and 4 bases from J; junction bases left unmatched: 5. Germline CDR1 reads SGHTA; CDR2 reads FQGNSA. The CDR3: CASSSGTRLETQYF. In DNA, the CDR3 is TGTGCCAGCAGCTCGGGGACTAGATTAGAGACCCAGTACTTC.

The chain has TRBV5-6 and TRBJ2-3, with D possibly TRBD2 on 6 matching bases. CDR1 is SGHDT and CDR2 is YYEEEE in the germline V gene. The CDR3 totals 15 residues. V lost 6 bases and J lost 6, with 20 bases in between. The CDR3 protein is CASTQWGGMMDTQYF. CDR3 DNA sequence: TGTGCCAGCACCCAGTGGGGCGGGATGATGGATACGCAGTATTTT.

V is TRBV10-3 and J is TRBJ2-5; D not resolved. Germline CDR1 reads ENHRY; CDR2 reads SYGVKD. V was trimmed by 7 bases and J by 4 bases, leaving 22 bases between them. The CDR3 sequence is 16 residues long. The CDR3 DNA sequence: TGTGCCATCATGACCTTTCCTAGAAGGCGTCGAGAGACCCAGTACTTC. Amino acids: CAIMTFPRRRRETQYF.

This chain uses TRBV5-4 with TRBJ1-3; 10 nucleotides agree with TRBD1. The ends lost 4 bases at V and 3 bases at J; junction bases unmatched: 4. Germline assignment: CDR1 SGHNT and CDR2 YYREEE (reference sequence). CDR3 length: 15 residues. The DNA for the CDR3 is TGTGCCAGCAGCAGGGGGACAGGGGTTGGAAACACCATATATTTT. Translation gives CASSRGTGVGNTIYF.

The rearrangement uses TRBV6-6 and TRBJ2-7; the match to TRBD1 covers 8 bases. Per the germline V gene, CDR1 is MNHNY and CDR2 is SVGAGI (reference sequence). V lost 10 bases and J lost 2; bases outside the gene matches: 7. The CDR3 has 13 amino acids. Here the CDR3 reads CATGGTGTYEQYF. The CDR3 nucleotides read TGTGCCACCGGCGGGACAGGAACCTACGAGCAGTACTTC.

This clone was counted between two and nine times. This rearrangement joins TRBV4-3 to TRBJ1-1; D ambiguous. V lost 0 bases and J 0 bases, leaving 5 bases between the germline ends. This CDR3 is built from 14 residues. CDR1 LGHNA and CDR2 YSLEER come from the germline V gene. For the CDR3, the DNA is TGCGCCAGCAGCCAAGATCGGTTGAACACTGAAGCTTTCTTT. Protein product: CASSQDRLNTEAFF.

The genes are TRBV19 and TRBJ1-6; tentatively, D is TRBD1 (5 bases). The germline V gene has CDR1 LNHDA and CDR2 SQIVND (reference sequence). V was clipped by 3 bases and J by 7 bases, with 13 bases between them. The CDR3 has 15 amino acids. CDR3 loop: CASSIAGLENSPLHF. In DNA, the CDR3 is TGTGCCAGTAGTATTGCAGGGCTGGAGAATTCACCCCTCCACTTT.

The chain combines TRBV5-6 with TRBJ2-5, with D perhaps matching TRBD1 (5 bases). V was shortened by 4 bases and J by 5 bases, with 12 bases between the two germline ends. The germline gives CDR1 SGHDT, CDR2 YYEEEE. The CDR3 has 13 residues. The CDR3 reads CASSPDIYETQYF. The DNA of the CDR3 is TGTGCCAGCAGCCCGGACATATACGAGACCCAGTACTTC.

This chain links TRBV6-5 with TRBJ2-3, with 8 bases fitting TRBD2. The ends lost 1 base at V and 3 bases at J; junction bases unmatched: 3. CDR1 is MNHEY and CDR2 is SVGAGI in the germline V gene. The CDR3 length is 15 residues. CDR3 nucleotide sequence: TGTGCCAGCAGTTACTTCGGGGGGGGAACAGATACGCAGTATTTT. Protein sequence: CASSYFGGGTDTQYF.

The chain employs TRBV27 and TRBJ2-1; TRBD2 might be the D (6 bases). Germline CDR1 MNHEY, CDR2 SMNVEV (reference sequence). This CDR3 has 15 residues. Trimming removed 1 base from V and 4 bases from J, with 11 bases in between. CDR3 sequence reads: CASSLLLGGYNEQFF. The CDR3 nucleotides are TGTGCCAGCAGTTTATTGCTCGGGGGTTACAATGAGCAGTTCTTC.

In its sample, this clone was seen a few times. V gene TRBV27 combines with J gene TRBJ2-3, with 8 bases matching TRBD1. Trimming cost V 3 bases and J 3 bases; bases outside gene matches: 5. This CDR3 is built from 15 residues. Germline CDR1 MNHEY, CDR2 SMNVEV (reference sequence). As DNA, the CDR3 is TGTGCCAGCAGTTTGATCGGACAGGGAACAGATACGCAGTATTTT. This encodes CASSLIGQGTDTQYF.